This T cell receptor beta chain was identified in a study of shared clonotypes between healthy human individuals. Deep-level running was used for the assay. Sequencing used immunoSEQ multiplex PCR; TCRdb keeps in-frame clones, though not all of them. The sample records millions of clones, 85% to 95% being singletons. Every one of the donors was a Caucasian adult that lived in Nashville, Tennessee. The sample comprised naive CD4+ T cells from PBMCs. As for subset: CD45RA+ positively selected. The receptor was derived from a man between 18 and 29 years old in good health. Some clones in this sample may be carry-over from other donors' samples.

In nucleotides, the CDR3 is TGTGCCAGCAGCCGGGGACTAGCGGTCAATGAGCAGTTCTTC. It encodes CASSRGLAVNEQFF. The chain joins TRBV7-9 to TRBJ2-1, with TRBD2 matching 11 bases. In germline, CDR1 is SEHNR, CDR2 FQNEAQ (reference sequence). V shed 5 bases, J shed 6 bases, and the junction held 3 bases outside the gene matches. This CDR3 is 14 amino acids long.